At least ten counts were recorded for the clone carrying this T cell receptor (beta chain). What it binds is not known. The germline gives CDR1 MNHEY, CDR2 SVGEGT. The CDR3 runs to 14 residues. V was clipped by 0 bases and J by 7 bases, with 13 bases between them. The making of cDNA relied on 5'RACE with 10-nucleotide random UMIs. TCRdb re-called the 5' RACE reads with MiXCR, one entry per CDR3 protein. The repertoire holds tens of thousands of distinct CDR3 sequences, with just over 5% as singletons. The record originates from a study of neurological immune-mediated disorders. The study, taken as a whole, reports: Private repertoires in all groups were suggested by the absence of shared CDR3 amino acid sequences among expanded clones across subjects. TCR clonal expansion peaked in HTLV-1-associated myelopathy patients and was lowest in multiple sclerosis patients.

V is TRBV6-2 or TRBV6-3 and J is TRBJ2-7, with a weak D call TRBD2 (6 bases). Sequenced material: PBMCs. The sequence was obtained from a woman aged 25 to 39 with multiple sclerosis. CDR3 sequence reads: CASSYSALAREQYF. The CDR3 DNA is TGTGCCAGCAGTTACTCGGCCCTAGCGAGAGAGCAGTACTTC.